This T cell receptor beta chain was recovered during a study of shared clonotypes between healthy human individuals. Study findings and constraints: Generation probabilities were higher for clonotypes shared across all four sorted-subset donors than for unshared ones. In the sorted subsets, rarefaction showed sequencing was incomplete despite large depth.

The naive CD8 subset, CD45RO-negative cells positively selected for CCR7, excluded terminally differentiated effector memory CD45RA+ cells. As regards this clone: What it binds is not known.

The CDR3 loop spans 13 amino acids. V was shortened by 7 bases and J by 4 bases, with 13 bases between the two germline ends. Germline V gene sequence: CDR1 SNHLY, CDR2 FYNNEI. The protocol was immunoSEQ multiplex PCR, while the TCRdb copy is restricted to in-frame clones and leaves out a portion. The data contain about 2.1 million clones, 85% to 95% of them singletons. Specimen: naive CD8+ T cells from PBMCs. The V and J genes are TRBV2 and TRBJ1-1, with D maybe TRBD1 (5 bases). This sequence was found in a man younger than 35 in good health. Some clones in this sample may be carry-over from other donors' samples. The CDR3 DNA reads as TGTGCCAGCACCCCGGGGGTAGGCACTGAAGCTTTCTTT. Its protein is CASTPGVGTEAFF.